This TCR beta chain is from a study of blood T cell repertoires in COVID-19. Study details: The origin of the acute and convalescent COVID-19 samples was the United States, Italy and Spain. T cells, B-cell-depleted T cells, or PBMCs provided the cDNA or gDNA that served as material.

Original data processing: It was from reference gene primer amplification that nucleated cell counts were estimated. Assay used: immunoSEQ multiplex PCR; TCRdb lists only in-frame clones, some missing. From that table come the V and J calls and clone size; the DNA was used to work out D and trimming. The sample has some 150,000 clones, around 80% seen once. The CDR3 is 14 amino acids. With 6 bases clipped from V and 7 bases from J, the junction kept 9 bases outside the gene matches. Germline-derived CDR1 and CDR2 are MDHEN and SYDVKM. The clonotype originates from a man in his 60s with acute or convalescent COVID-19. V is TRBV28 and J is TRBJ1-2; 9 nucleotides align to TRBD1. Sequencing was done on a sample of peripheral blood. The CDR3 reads CASSLRTGAGGYTF. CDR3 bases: TGTGCCAGCAGCCTCCGGACAGGGGCTGGTGGCTACACCTTC.